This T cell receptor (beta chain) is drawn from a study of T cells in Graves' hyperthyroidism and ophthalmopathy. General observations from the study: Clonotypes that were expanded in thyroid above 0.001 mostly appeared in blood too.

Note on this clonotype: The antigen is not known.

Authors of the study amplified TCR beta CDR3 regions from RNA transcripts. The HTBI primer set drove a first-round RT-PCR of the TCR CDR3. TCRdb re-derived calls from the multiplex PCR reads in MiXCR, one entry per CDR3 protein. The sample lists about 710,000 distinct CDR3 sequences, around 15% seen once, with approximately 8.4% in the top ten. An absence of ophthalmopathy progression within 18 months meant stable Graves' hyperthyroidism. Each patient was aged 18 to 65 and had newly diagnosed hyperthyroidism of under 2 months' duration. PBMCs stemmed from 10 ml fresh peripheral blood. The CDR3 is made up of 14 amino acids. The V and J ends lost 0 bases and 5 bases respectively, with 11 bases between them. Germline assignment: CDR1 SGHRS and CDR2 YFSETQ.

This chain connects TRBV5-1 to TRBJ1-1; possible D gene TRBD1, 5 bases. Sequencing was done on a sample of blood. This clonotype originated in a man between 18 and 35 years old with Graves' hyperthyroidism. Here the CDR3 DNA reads TGCGCCAGCAGCTTGGTCAGGGAGGGGACTGAAGCTTTCTTT. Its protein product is CASSLVREGTEAFF.